What follows are 27 T cell receptor beta chains derived from one specimen sequenced in a study of blood T cell repertoires in COVID-19. This table comes from immunoSEQ multiplex PCR, and its TCRdb copy is limited to in-frame clones, with some not included. The table lists around 240,000 clones, 70% to 90% of them singletons. The source material was peripheral blood. These receptors all come from a man aged 40-49 years with acute or convalescent COVID-19.

V usage is TRBV2 and J usage is TRBJ1-1, with a weak D call TRBD1 (6 bases). This CDR3 region has 14 residues. The germline V and J ends were trimmed by 6 bases and 4 bases, with 15 bases remaining between them. Germline V lookup: CDR1 SNHLY, CDR2 FYNNEI. The CDR3 region is CASRYLGGSTEAFF. CDR3 nucleotides: TGTGCCAGCAGGTATTTAGGGGGAAGCACTGAAGCTTTCTTT.

The rearrangement links TRBV4-2 to TRBJ2-3; 8 bases map to TRBD2. CDR3 length equals 16 residues. J gave up 4 bases and V 3 bases, and 9 bases lay outside the gene matches. Germline assignment: CDR1 LGHNA and CDR2 YNFKEQ. The CDR3, as DNA: TGTGCCAGCAGCCAGACCTCGGGACTAGAAGCAGATACGCAGTATTTT. It encodes CASSQTSGLEADTQYF.

This clone was seen once. The V and J genes are TRBV28 and TRBJ2-3, with D possibly being TRBD2 (5 bases). The germline gives CDR1 MDHEN, CDR2 SYDVKM. There are 16 residues in the CDR3. Between the trimmed V and J ends, which lost 6 bases and 3 bases, there was a span of 19 bases. CDR3 residues: CASSPNSWRATDTQYF. The DNA for the CDR3 is TGTGCCAGCAGCCCGAACTCGTGGCGGGCTACAGATACGCAGTATTTT.

This clone has a single count. V is TRBV20-1 and J is TRBJ1-2; D is undetermined. Trimming shortened V by 5 bases and J by 8 bases, and 9 bases separated the two germline ends. From germline, CDR1 is DFQATT and CDR2 SNEGSKA (reference sequence). The length of the CDR3 is 10 residues. The CDR3: CSAPAEGYTF. CDR3 bases: TGCAGTGCTCCCGCGGAGGGCTACACCTTC.

The chain combines TRBV10-2 with TRBJ2-1; the D gene is possibly TRBD2 (6 bases). Trimming stripped 7 bases from V and 0 bases from J, with 13 bases between. The germline gives CDR1 WSHSY, CDR2 SAAADI. CDR3 size: 15 residues. Here the CDR3 reads CASMLGGSSYNEQFF. The DNA of the CDR3 is TGCGCCAGCATGTTGGGGGGTAGCTCCTACAATGAGCAGTTCTTC.

The chain has TRBV6-2 or TRBV6-3 and TRBJ1-2; no firm D call. This CDR3 is 17 amino acids long. CDR1 and CDR2 from the germline V gene are MNHEY and SVGEGT. V dropped 0 bases and J dropped 4 bases, with 18 bases sitting between them. This CDR3 reads CASSYSISQWASYGYTF. In DNA, the CDR3 is TGTGCCAGCAGTTACTCGATCTCTCAATGGGCTTCCTATGGCTACACCTTC.

The sample holds a few counts of this clone. The chain joins TRBV28 to TRBJ2-7, with TRBD2 as a possible D gene (6 bases). This CDR3 spans 13 amino acids. In germline, CDR1 is MDHEN, CDR2 SYDVKM. V was clipped by 8 bases and J by 3 bases, with 14 bases between them. The CDR3 protein is CASRKTGDYEQYF. In nucleotides, the CDR3 is TGTGCCAGCCGAAAGACGGGGGACTACGAGCAGTACTTC.

The V and J genes are TRBV24-1 and TRBJ2-5, with D possibly being TRBD2 (6 bases). CDR1 and CDR2 from the germline V gene are KGHDR and SFDVKD. The CDR3 has 13 residues. The germline V and J ends were trimmed by 3 bases and 3 bases, with 7 bases remaining between them. CDR3: CATSDGGEETQYF. CDR3 DNA: TGTGCCACCAGTGATGGAGGGGAAGAGACCCAGTACTTC.

This clone occurred once. CDR3 sequence: CASSSGDNEQFF. The CDR3 region has the DNA TGTGCCAGCAGCTCCGGTGACAATGAGCAGTTCTTC. The V gene is TRBV5-6, the J gene TRBJ2-1; D unclear. Per the germline V gene, CDR1 is SGHDT and CDR2 is YYEEEE. Trimming cost V 3 bases and J 5 bases, with 6 bases left between them. The CDR3 is 12 amino acids.

The V gene is TRBV5-4, the J gene TRBJ2-1; TRBD2 is a possible D gene (5 bases). Germline V gene lookup returns CDR1 SGHNT and CDR2 YYREEE (reference sequence). CDR3 size: 12 residues. Trimming pared 0 bases from V and 9 bases from J, leaving 7 bases between. The CDR3 DNA is TGTGCCAGCAGCTTGGGCGAGGGTGAGCAGTTCTTC. Translated: CASSLGEGEQFF.

This chain joins TRBV29-1 and TRBJ2-7; 11 nucleotides agree with TRBD1. The length of the CDR3 is 14 residues. V lost 5 bases to trimming and J lost 5 bases; unmatched junction nucleotides: 8. Germline V CDR1 and CDR2: SQVTM, ANQGSEA. The CDR3 nucleotides read TGCAGCGTTCGGTCGGACAGGGGGCGAAACGAGCAGTACTTC. Protein sequence: CSVRSDRGRNEQYF.

This clone was picked up one time. This chain links TRBV3-1 (or the pseudogene TRBV3-2) with TRBJ1-1; the D gene is possibly TRBD1 (5 bases). This CDR3 is built from 14 residues. In germline, CDR1 is LGHDT, CDR2 YNNKEL (reference sequence). The ends were cut back, 0 bases at V and 7 bases at J, with 12 bases in the middle. CDR3 amino acids: CASSQDLLGLEAFF. CDR3 nucleotide sequence: TGTGCCAGCAGCCAAGATCTCTTGGGGCTTGAAGCTTTCTTT.

The chain is built from TRBV2 and TRBJ2-1; D may be TRBD2 (5 bases). Germline-derived CDR1 and CDR2 are SNHLY and FYNNEI. V was shortened by 8 bases and J by 9 bases, with 14 bases between the two germline ends. The CDR3 covers 12 residues. The chain's CDR3 is CASEPPGSEQFF. The CDR3 DNA sequence: TGTGCCAGCGAACCCCCGGGGAGTGAGCAGTTCTTC. The whole variable domain, remainder taken from reference TRBV2 and TRBJ2-1, is EPEVTQTPSHQVTQMGQEVILRCVPISNHLYFYWYRQILGQKVEFLVSFYNNEISEKSEIFDDQFSVERPDGSNFTLKIRSTKLEDSAMYFCASEPPGSEQFFGPGTRLTVL.

The V call is TRBV6-1, the J call TRBJ1-3, with D hard to call. CDR1 and CDR2 (germline): MNHNS, SASEGT. This CDR3 comprises 16 residues. The germline V and J ends were trimmed by 3 bases and 0 bases, with 12 bases remaining between them. The CDR3 here is CASSDWAPASGNTIYF. For the CDR3, the DNA is TGTGCCAGCAGTGATTGGGCCCCAGCCTCTGGAAACACCATATATTTT.

The chain couples TRBV6-2 or TRBV6-3 to TRBJ1-5; D remains ambiguous. The CDR3 is made up of 14 amino acids. Looked up from germline, CDR1 is MNHEY and CDR2 is SVGEGT. V lost 4 bases and J 2 bases, leaving 9 bases between the germline ends. In nucleotides, the CDR3 is TGTGCCAGCAGTTGGGCTATGGGCAATCAGCCCCAGCATTTT. This encodes CASSWAMGNQPQHF.

CDR3 coding DNA: TGTGCCAGCAGCTTGGACAGGGGGCTTGGAGAAGCTTTCTTT. It is translated as CASSLDRGLGEAFF. The J gene is TRBJ1-1, the V gene TRBV5-6; 9 bases fit TRBD1. Per the germline V gene, CDR1 is SGHDT and CDR2 is YYEEEE. With 0 bases clipped from V and 8 bases from J, the junction kept 5 bases outside the gene matches. The CDR3 spans 14 residues. The full variable domain, in which reference TRBV5-6 and TRBJ1-1 provide the parts outside the CDR3, is DAGVTQSPTHLIKTRGQQVTLRCSPKSGHDTVSWYQQALGQGPQFIFQYYEEEERQRGNFPDRFSGHQFPNYSSELNVNALLLGDSALYLCASSLDRGLGEAFFGQGTRLTVV.

This clone was observed a handful of times. The V and J genes are TRBV7-9 and TRBJ1-6, with no clear D. Germline loops: CDR1 SEHNR, CDR2 FQNEAQ (reference sequence). This CDR3 contains 12 residues. V was cut by 5 bases and J by 10 bases, with 9 bases left in between. Here the CDR3 DNA reads TGTGCCAGCAGCGCGACTCAATCACCCCTCCACTTT. As protein: CASSATQSPLHF. The full variable domain, with the rest looked up from reference TRBV7-9 and TRBJ1-6, is DTGVSQNPRHKITKRGQNVTFRCDPISEHNRLYWYRQTLGQGPEFLTYFQNEAQLEKSRLLSDRFSAERPKGSFSTLEIQRTEQGDSAMYLCASSATQSPLHFGNGTRLTVT.

The J gene is TRBJ2-7, the V gene TRBV3-1 (or the pseudogene TRBV3-2); TRBD1 matches at 7 bases. This CDR3 spans 14 amino acids. With V trimmed by 3 bases and J by 7 bases, 9 bases remained unmatched. CDR1 is LGHDT and CDR2 is YNNKEL in the germline V gene (reference sequence). CDR3 DNA: TGTGCCAGCAGCCAGGGACAGTACCCCTTGGAGCAGTACTTC. It codes for CASSQGQYPLEQYF.

The V and J genes are TRBV6-5 and TRBJ2-5, with D possibly being TRBD1 (5 bases). CDR1 is MNHEY and CDR2 is SVGAGI in the germline V gene. The germline V and J ends were trimmed by 6 bases and 5 bases, with 13 bases remaining between them. The CDR3 contains 13 residues. CDR3 in amino acids: CASSRRVSETQYF. CDR3 nucleotides: TGTGCCAGCAGCCGCAGGGTATCGGAGACCCAGTACTTC.

The chain recombines TRBV6-6 with TRBJ1-4; 7 bases agree with TRBD1. The CDR3 consists of 14 residues. With V trimmed by 6 bases and J by 7 bases, 8 bases remained unmatched. From germline, CDR1 is MNHNY and CDR2 SVGAGI (reference sequence). CDR3 in amino acids: CASRLQGSGEKLFF. CDR3 DNA: TGTGCCAGCAGATTACAGGGGTCCGGTGAAAAACTGTTTTTT.

The rearrangement joins TRBV12-5 to TRBJ1-1, with D hard to call. Trimming pared 8 bases from V and 0 bases from J, leaving 10 bases between. CDR3 length: 13 amino acids. In germline, CDR1 is LGHNT, CDR2 FRNRAP. The CDR3 sequence is CASFESLNTEAFF. The CDR3 bases are TGTGCTAGTTTTGAGTCACTGAACACTGAAGCTTTCTTT.

This rearrangement joins TRBV6-5 to TRBJ1-2; D uncertain. The CDR3 totals 14 residues. V shed 6 bases and J shed 4 bases, with 15 bases lying between them. The germline V gene has CDR1 MNHEY and CDR2 SVGAGI. The CDR3, as DNA: TGTGCCAGCAGAAATTCAGGACTGGGCTATGGCTACACCTTC. It translates to CASRNSGLGYGYTF.

The chain joins TRBV2 to TRBJ2-3; TRBD2 aligns across 10 bases. CDR1 is SNHLY and CDR2 is FYNNEI in the germline V gene. J gave up 2 bases and V 7 bases, and 9 bases lay outside the gene matches. This CDR3 comprises 16 residues. CDR3 DNA: TGTGCCAGCAAGGGTGGGCTAGCGGGGGACACAGATACGCAGTATTTT. Its protein is CASKGGLAGDTDTQYF.

This chain's CDR3 is CSADRNEKLFF. The DNA of the CDR3 is TGCAGTGCAGACAGGAATGAAAAACTGTTTTTT. The genes are TRBV20-1 and TRBJ1-4, with a possible D match to TRBD1 (6 bases). V was pared by 6 bases and J by 5 bases, with 7 bases between. Germline V gives CDR1 DFQATT, CDR2 SNEGSKA (reference sequence). This CDR3 spans 11 amino acids.

The gene calls are TRBV5-4 and TRBJ2-3; a weak D match, TRBD2 (7 bases). V dropped 8 bases and J dropped 0 bases, with 16 bases sitting between them. The CDR3 has 15 residues. The germline CDR1 and CDR2 sequences are SGHNT and YYREEE (reference sequence). The CDR3 DNA sequence: TGTGCCAGTAAGAACGGGGGGCCTAGCACAGATACGCAGTATTTT. Translation gives CASKNGGPSTDTQYF.

This clone appeared a few times. The chain recombines TRBV7-2 with TRBJ1-2; a possible D gene is TRBD1 (6 bases). V was trimmed by 5 bases and J by 7 bases, leaving 23 bases between them. The CDR3 length is 16 residues. Germline V gene lookup returns CDR1 SGHTA and CDR2 FQGNSA. In DNA, the CDR3 is TGTGCCAGCAGCCTAAGGACGGCGGGGGAACAGGGTGGCTACACCTTC. It codes for CASSLRTAGEQGGYTF.

This clone was observed a few times. The chain carries TRBV4-3 and TRBJ1-1; TRBD1 matches 8 bases. Per the germline V gene, CDR1 is LGHNA and CDR2 is YSLEER. V shed 3 bases and J 0 bases; nucleotides not matched to a gene: 6. This CDR3 is built from 16 residues. CDR3 sequence: CASSQGAGGLNTEAFF. The CDR3, as DNA: TGCGCCAGCAGCCAGGGGGCAGGGGGCCTGAACACTGAAGCTTTCTTT.